This entry lists 24 T cell receptor beta chains sequenced from one sample in a study of Graves' ophthalmopathy and Graves' hyperthyroidism. For repertoire sequencing, the TCR beta CDR3 regions were amplified from RNA transcripts. HTBI primers served in a first-round RT-PCR, which a second-round multiplex PCR followed. TCRdb called the multiplex PCR reads again in MiXCR, with one record for every CDR3 protein. Counted here are more than 1,000,000 distinct CDR3 sequences, about 36% occurring once; the ten biggest clones make up around 10%. Specimen: peripheral blood or thyroid tissue (not recorded which). The receptors derive from an adult man with Graves' hyperthyroidism.

V and J are TRBV2 and TRBJ2-2; 7 positions agree with TRBD1. This CDR3 is built from 15 residues. V lost 7 bases, J lost 2 bases, and 7 bases stayed unmatched. Germline lookup yields CDR1 SNHLY and CDR2 FYNNEI. CDR3 bases: TGTGCCAGCATGCCGGGACAGACTAACACCGGGGAGCTGTTTTTT. Translation: CASMPGQTNTGELFF.

The chain employs TRBV7-2 and TRBJ1-5; no definite D call. CDR1 is SGHTA, CDR2 FQGNSA, per germline. Trimming removed 5 bases at V and 11 bases at J, with 25 bases between. This CDR3 has 16 amino acids. The chain's CDR3 is CASSPQGLVRQETQHF. For the CDR3, the DNA is TGTGCCAGCAGCCCCCAAGGGCTAGTGCGCCAAGAGACCCAGCATTTT.

This sequence joins TRBV15 and TRBJ1-4, with D maybe TRBD1 (5 bases). CDR1 is LNHNV and CDR2 is YYDKDF in the germline V gene (reference sequence). The V end was cut by 5 bases, the J end by 7 bases, with 11 bases between. CDR3 length: 13 amino acids. CDR3 bases: TGTGCCACCAGCCCAGGGCGGAGTGAAAAACTGTTTTTT. Its translation: CATSPGRSEKLFF. The variable domain in full, with the rest retrieved from reference TRBV15 and TRBJ1-4, is DAMVIQNPRYQVTQFGKPVTLSCSQTLNHNVMYWYQQKSSQAPKLLFHYYDKDFNNEADTPDNFQSRRPNTSFCFLDIRSPGLGDTAMYLCATSPGRSEKLFFGSGTQLSVL.

This clonotype was recorded many times. The chain couples TRBV20-1 to TRBJ1-1; the D gene is possibly TRBD1 (6 bases). The CDR3 has 16 amino acids. Per germline, CDR1 DFQATT and CDR2 SNEGSKA (reference sequence). The V gene lost 1 base and the J gene lost 1 base, with 16 bases spanning the gap. The CDR3 region has the DNA TGCAGTGCTAGAGGTGGAACAGGGCGCGAGAACACTGAAGCTTTCTTT. Amino acid sequence: CSARGGTGRENTEAFF.

This clonotype has at least ten counts. The V gene is TRBV7-2, the J gene TRBJ2-5; 9 positions match TRBD2. V trimming: 5 bases; J trimming: 7 bases; junction bases outside the gene matches: 11. CDR1 SGHTA and CDR2 FQGNSA come from the germline V gene. The CDR3 totals 15 residues. Written as DNA, the CDR3 is TGTGCCAGCAGCCCGTTAGCGGGAGTTAAGCGGACCCAGTACTTC. Translation gives CASSPLAGVKRTQYF.

Turning to this clonotype: This may stem from a read error, because a much larger clone lies one nucleotide away. The V gene is TRBV20-1, the J gene TRBJ2-6; D is perhaps TRBD1 (5 bases). CDR3 size: 15 residues. Germline V gene sequence: CDR1 DFQATT, CDR2 SNEGSKA (reference sequence). CDR3 sequence: CSARKGHSGANALTF. The CDR3 DNA reads as TGCAGTGCTAGAAAGGGCCACTCTGGGGCCAACGCCCTGACTTTC.

This clonotype was detected ten times or more. The rearrangement joins TRBV14 to TRBJ2-5, with D uncertain. The V end was cut by 0 bases, the J end by 2 bases, with 7 bases between. Germline assignment: CDR1 SGHDN and CDR2 FVKESK. The CDR3 consists of 14 residues. DNA of the CDR3: TGTGCCAGCAGCCAAGACAGGCTACAAGAGACCCAGTACTTC. Amino acid sequence: CASSQDRLQETQYF.

The chain joins TRBV5-1 to TRBJ2-7; unclear D gene. Germline CDR1 reads SGHRS; CDR2 reads YFSETQ. The CDR3 contains 15 residues. Trimming left V 2 bases short and J 5 bases short, with 17 bases between. CDR3 DNA sequence: TGCGCCAGCAGCTTCGGATCCTCCCCGCTTAACGAGCAGTACTTC. Its translation is CASSFGSSPLNEQYF.

Many counts were recorded for this clonotype. The rearrangement links TRBV7-9 to TRBJ1-2, with a possible D match to TRBD1 (6 bases). Germline lookup yields CDR1 SEHNR and CDR2 FQNEAQ (reference sequence). With 5 bases removed from V and 5 bases from J, the gap between germline ends came to 18 bases. The CDR3 sequence is 15 residues long. The CDR3 sequence is CASSPTGGAGYGYTF. CDR3 in DNA: TGTGCCAGCAGCCCCACCGGGGGCGCAGGGTATGGCTACACCTTC.

The sample holds many counts of this clonotype. Mismatch with germline at one junction end may stem from a read error. This rearrangement joins TRBV10-3 to TRBJ2-5, with TRBD2 matching over 10 bases. CDR1 is ENHRY, CDR2 SYGVKD, per germline. The CDR3 covers 16 residues. The CDR3 spells CASSAHPRLAGETQYF. DNA of the CDR3: TGTGCCAGCAGTGCCCACCCAAGACTAGCGGGAGAGACCCAGTACTTC.

At least ten counts were recorded for this clonotype. V is TRBV27 and J is TRBJ1-1; the match to TRBD1 covers 7 bases. J was trimmed by 5 bases and V by 6 bases; bases with no gene match: 18. CDR3 length equals 17 residues. CDR1 and CDR2 from the germline V gene are MNHEY and SMNVEV (reference sequence). DNA for the CDR3: TGTGCCAGCAGCACCGACAGGGTGGTTTTGGGACGGACTGAAGCTTTCTTT. Its translation: CASSTDRVVLGRTEAFF.

V gene TRBV12-3 or TRBV12-4 combines with J gene TRBJ1-1; possibly TRBD1 for D (6 bases). V was shortened by 7 bases and J by 0 bases, with 12 bases between the two germline ends. The CDR3 covers 14 residues. In DNA, the CDR3 is TGTGCCAGCATTACCACAGGGTTGAACACTGAAGCTTTCTTT. This encodes CASITTGLNTEAFF.

CDR3 region: CARTRTGGNSPLHF. For the CDR3, the DNA is TGCGCCAGAACGAGGACAGGGGGTAATTCACCCCTCCACTTT. The V gene is TRBV10-1, the J gene TRBJ1-6; 10 nucleotides align to TRBD1. The V gene end was trimmed by 9 bases and the J gene end by 6 bases; junction bases not matched to a gene: 5. The CDR3 length is 14 residues. Germline V lookup: CDR1 WNHNN, CDR2 SYGVQD (reference sequence).

This clonotype was picked up many times. The DNA of the CDR3 is TGTGCCAGTGTTAGGCACTCCTACGAGCAGTACTTC. It specifies CASVRHSYEQYF. The gene calls are TRBV2 and TRBJ2-7; D unresolved. V was clipped by 9 bases and J by 0 bases, with 9 bases between them. This CDR3 has 12 residues. Germline loops: CDR1 SNHLY, CDR2 FYNNEI. The full variable domain, completed using reference TRBV2 and TRBJ2-7, is EPEVTQTPSHQVTQMGQEVILRCVPISNHLYFYWYRQILGQKVEFLVSFYNNEISEKSEIFDDQFSVERPDGSNFTLKIRSTKLEDSAMYFCASVRHSYEQYFGPGTRLTVT.

The chain links TRBV6-1 to TRBJ2-7; D is uncertain. The CDR3 is 14 amino acids. Trimming removed 0 bases at V and 2 bases at J, with 8 bases between. From germline, CDR1 is MNHNS and CDR2 SASEGT. The CDR3 region is CASSEAPGTYEQYF. CDR3 DNA: TGTGCCAGCAGTGAAGCTCCTGGAACCTACGAGCAGTACTTC.

Worth noting for this clonotype: A much larger clone is a single base away; this may be a read error. The rearrangement joins TRBV7-2 to TRBJ2-7, with D hard to call. The V and J ends lost 4 bases and 7 bases respectively, with 14 bases between them. The germline CDR1 and CDR2 sequences are SGHTA and FQGNSA. CDR3 length: 13 residues. CDR3 amino acids: CASSSLNLREQYF. Here the CDR3 DNA reads TGTGCCAGCAGCTCCCTAAATCTCCGGGAGCAGTACTTC.

This clonotype has a count of ten or more. J is TRBJ2-5 and V is TRBV7-6; 7 bases are shared with TRBD1. Germline CDR1 reads SGHVS; CDR2 reads FNYEAQ. This CDR3 is 15 amino acids long. V lost 4 bases, J lost 2 bases, and 7 bases stayed unmatched. The CDR3 region is CASSSGRDRQETQYF. The CDR3 DNA reads TGTGCCAGCAGCTCCGGTCGGGACAGACAAGAGACCCAGTACTTC.

This clonotype was seen only a few times. The genes are TRBV7-9 and TRBJ2-7; maybe TRBD2 (6 bases). V was cut by 6 bases and J by 6 bases, with 18 bases left in between. CDR3 size: 14 residues. Germline V gene data show CDR1 as SEHNR and CDR2 as FQNEAQ (reference sequence). The CDR3 sequence is CASSQKRERAEQYF. CDR3 coding DNA: TGTGCCAGCAGTCAAAAAAGGGAGCGGGCCGAGCAGTACTTC.

This sequence joins TRBV2 and TRBJ1-2, with TRBD1 identical over 8 bases. Germline values: CDR1 SNHLY, CDR2 FYNNEI. The trim removed 5 bases at V and 8 bases at J, leaving 13 bases unmatched. The CDR3 totals 15 residues. CDR3 coding DNA: TGTGCCAGCAGTTCCGAGGGGCAGGGGGCGCAAGGCTACACCTTC. This encodes CASSSEGQGAQGYTF.

V is TRBV7-9 and J is TRBJ2-7; D is possibly TRBD1 (5 bases). Trimming removed 6 bases from V and 7 bases from J, with 25 bases in between. Germline V gene data show CDR1 as SEHNR and CDR2 as FQNEAQ (reference sequence). The length of the CDR3 is 16 residues. CDR3 nucleotides: TGTGCCAGCAGTATTAGATTTGGGGCCATCACCGGGGAGCAGTACTTC. Translation: CASSIRFGAITGEQYF.

This clonotype was picked up many times. The chain links TRBV6-6 to TRBJ1-2, with D uncertain. CDR1 is MNHNY and CDR2 is SVGAGI in the germline V gene (reference sequence). The CDR3 runs to 15 residues. V dropped 2 bases and J dropped 0 bases, with 10 bases sitting between them. CDR3 DNA: TGTGCCAGCAGTTACGGCCAGTCAGCTAACTATGGCTACACCTTC. Encoded protein: CASSYGQSANYGYTF.

The chain employs TRBV25-1 and TRBJ2-2; D perhaps matches TRBD1 (5 bases). This CDR3 has 15 amino acids. Germline values: CDR1 MGHDK, CDR2 SYGVNS. Trimming pared 10 bases from V and 0 bases from J, leaving 15 bases between. The CDR3 sequence is CATSPRQSNTGELFF. CDR3 coding DNA: TGTGCCACCTCTCCCAGACAGTCGAACACCGGGGAGCTGTTTTTT.

Comment on this clonotype: One end of the junction is discordant with germline, which a read error may explain. This rearrangement joins TRBV11-1 to TRBJ2-2, with 11 nucleotides matching TRBD2. This CDR3 is built from 17 residues. Germline V CDR1 and CDR2: SGHAT, FQDESV (reference sequence). CDR3 nucleotide sequence: TGTGCCAGCAGTTTTTCTCCGGGACTAGCGGTCACCGGGGAGCCGTTTTTT. It encodes CASSFSPGLAVTGEPFF.

The V gene is TRBV29-1, the J gene TRBJ1-2, with D uncertain. The CDR3 spans 10 residues. From germline, CDR1 is SQVTM and CDR2 ANQGSEA. The CDR3: CSIKSYGYTF. The CDR3 region has the DNA TGCAGTATTAAGTCCTATGGCTACACCTTC.